The 18 T cell receptor beta chains below come from one sample, sequenced in a study of shared clonotypes between healthy human individuals. Profiling relied on immunoSEQ multiplex PCR, and the TCRdb table lists in-frame clones only, not all of them. The sample lists more than 2 million clones; around 95% were seen once. Terminally differentiated effector memory CD45RA+ cells were excluded by CCR7 positive selection of CD45RO-negative cells. Sequencing was carried out using naive CD8+ T cells from PBMCs. These receptors were obtained from a man younger than 35 in good health. Some clones in this sample may be carry-over from other donors' samples.

This sequence joins TRBV29-1 and TRBJ1-2; D call uncertain. Looked up from germline, CDR1 is SQVTM and CDR2 is ANQGSEA. Deletions cut 1 base from V and 0 bases from J, with 12 bases between. The CDR3 has 15 residues. The CDR3 sequence is CSVEVGGRPNYGYTF. In nucleotides, the CDR3 is TGCAGCGTTGAAGTAGGCGGACGGCCTAACTATGGCTACACCTTC.

V is TRBV9 and J is TRBJ1-5; a possible D gene is TRBD1 (6 bases). CDR1 and CDR2 from the germline V gene are SGDLS and YYNGEE. V lost 1 base and J 4 bases, leaving 12 bases between the germline ends. This CDR3 comprises 15 residues. CDR3 amino acids: CASSVSGGENQPQHF. The CDR3 bases are TGTGCCAGCAGCGTATCTGGGGGCGAGAATCAGCCCCAGCATTTT.

Regarding this clone: Other DNA sequences from this sample encode an identical CDR3 as well. The CDR3 DNA reads as TGTGCCAGCAGCGTAGACACAGGGTCCTACGAGCAGTACTTC. Its protein product is CASSVDTGSYEQYF. The chain couples TRBV9 to TRBJ2-7; possibly TRBD1 for D (6 bases). V was cut by 0 bases and J by 1 base, with 8 bases left in between. The CDR3 spans 14 residues. CDR1 SGDLS and CDR2 YYNGEE come from the germline V gene.

The V and J genes are TRBV7-2 and TRBJ1-5; 7 nucleotides align to TRBD1. Germline V gene lookup returns CDR1 SGHTA and CDR2 FQGNSA. V was pared by 5 bases and J by 0 bases, with 7 bases of the junction left unmatched. This CDR3 spans 16 amino acids. CDR3 in amino acids: CASSPWGQTSNQPQHF. CDR3 sequence (DNA): TGTGCCAGCAGCCCGTGGGGACAGACTAGCAATCAGCCCCAGCATTTT.

The chain carries TRBV9 and TRBJ2-7, with D tentatively TRBD1 or TRBD2 (6 bases each). CDR3 length: 14 amino acids. Germline CDR1 SGDLS, CDR2 YYNGEE. The V and J ends lost 0 bases and 3 bases respectively, with 10 bases between them. CDR3 nucleotides: TGTGCCAGCAGCGTAGGGGGGGCCCTCTACGAGCAGTACTTC. Protein: CASSVGGALYEQYF.

With respect to this clone: Other DNA variants within this sample encode the same CDR3. The CDR3 loop is CASSDYEQYF. CDR3 DNA sequence: TGTGCCAGCAGTGATTACGAGCAGTACTTC. J is TRBJ2-7 and V is TRBV28; D call uncertain. Trimming took 5 bases from V and 4 from J, leaving 3 bases between them. Looked up from germline, CDR1 is MDHEN and CDR2 is SYDVKM. CDR3 length: 10 amino acids.

This chain joins TRBV27 and TRBJ1-2; D unclear. This CDR3 is built from 15 residues. Per germline, CDR1 MNHEY and CDR2 SMNVEV (reference sequence). The ends were cut back, 2 bases at V and 0 bases at J, with 10 bases in the middle. The CDR3 loop reads CASSLLASSNYGYTF. The CDR3 region has the DNA TGTGCCAGCAGTTTACTAGCATCCTCTAACTATGGCTACACCTTC.

The CDR3 region is CASSLSARLTFF. Written as DNA, the CDR3 is TGTGCCAGCAGCTTATCGGCCAGGTTAACTTTCTTT. This chain connects TRBV7-9 to TRBJ1-1; D gene unclear. Trimming took 2 bases from V and 12 from J, leaving 13 bases between them. Germline CDR1 is SEHNR and CDR2 is FQNEAQ (reference sequence). The CDR3 extends over 12 amino acids.

Worth noting for this clone: A much larger clonotype is one base distant, so this may be a read error. V gene TRBV6-1 combines with J gene TRBJ2-2; D gene unclear. The CDR3 spans 11 residues. V was shortened by 4 bases and J by 4 bases, with 1 base between the two germline ends. Germline V CDR1 and CDR2: MNHNS, SASEGT. CDR3 amino acids: CASSATGELFF. As DNA, the CDR3 is TGTGCCAGCAGTGCCACCGGGGAGCTGTTTTTT.

The chain couples TRBV6-5 to TRBJ1-5; TRBD1 aligns across 8 bases. Germline CDR1 reads MNHEY; CDR2 reads SVGAGI. V trimming: 6 bases; J trimming: 2 bases; junction bases outside the gene matches: 0. The CDR3 totals 13 residues. DNA for the CDR3: TGTGCCAGCAGACAGGGGGGCAATCAGCCCCAGCATTTT. Translation: CASRQGGNQPQHF.

This rearrangement joins TRBV6-6 to TRBJ2-7; 11 bases fit TRBD1. CDR3 length: 16 residues. V shed 6 bases, J shed 3 bases, and the junction held 10 bases outside the gene matches. Germline CDR1 and CDR2: MNHNY and SVGAGI (reference sequence). The CDR3 loop reads CASSPGTGGFFYEQYF. For the CDR3, the DNA is TGTGCCAGCAGCCCTGGGACAGGGGGGTTTTTCTACGAGCAGTACTTC.

This clone came up a few times. V is TRBV27 and J is TRBJ2-5, with a tentative D call TRBD2 (5 bases). CDR1 is MNHEY, CDR2 SMNVEV, per germline (reference sequence). The CDR3 length is 14 residues. Trimming took 2 bases from V and 5 from J, leaving 12 bases between them. In DNA, the CDR3 is TGTGCCAGCAGTTTAAGGCTAGCTCACGAGACCCAGTACTTC. Its translation is CASSLRLAHETQYF.

The chain has TRBV11-2 and TRBJ2-2; maybe TRBD1 (6 bases). V lost 4 bases, J lost 5 bases, and 14 bases lay in between. The CDR3 is made up of 15 amino acids. Per germline, CDR1 SGHAT and CDR2 FQNNGV. The CDR3 nucleotides are TGTGCCAGCAGCTCTCGGGACAAGGGTACCGGGGAGCTGTTTTTT. Amino acid sequence: CASSSRDKGTGELFF.

Concerning this clone itself: Other DNA sequences in the sample encode the same CDR3. The rearrangement uses TRBV9 and TRBJ2-1; D might be TRBD1 (6 bases). Trimming left V 0 bases short and J 4 bases short, with 11 bases between. Germline CDR1 and CDR2: SGDLS and YYNGEE. The CDR3 consists of 15 residues. CDR3 coding DNA: TGTGCCAGCAGCGTAGGGACAGCCAGTTACAATGAGCAGTTCTTC. Translating gives CASSVGTASYNEQFF. Full variable domain (outside the CDR3, taken from reference TRBV9 and TRBJ2-1): DSGVTQTPKHLITATGQRVTLRCSPRSGDLSVYWYQQSLDQGLQFLIQYYNGEERAKGNILERFSAQQFPDLHSELNLSSLELGDSALYFCASSVGTASYNEQFFGPGTRLTVL.

The chain carries TRBV7-9 and TRBJ2-7, with D perhaps TRBD1 (5 bases). The CDR3 covers 14 residues. Per the germline V gene, CDR1 is SEHNR and CDR2 is FQNEAQ (reference sequence). Trimming cost V 5 bases and J 0 bases, with 11 bases left between them. For the CDR3, the DNA is TGTGCCAGCAGCGCGGACATCGCCTCCTACGAGCAGTACTTC. Translating it yields CASSADIASYEQYF.

A word on this clone: Other DNA sequences in this sample translate to the same CDR3. This chain connects TRBV19 to TRBJ1-5; D not resolved. CDR1 LNHDA and CDR2 SQIVND come from the germline V gene (reference sequence). Trimming left V 3 bases short and J 0 bases short, with 9 bases between. CDR3 length: 15 residues. In nucleotides, the CDR3 is TGTGCCAGTAGTATTCGGCCTGTTAGCAATCAGCCCCAGCATTTT. As protein: CASSIRPVSNQPQHF.

The rearrangement uses TRBV14 and TRBJ2-7; 10 nucleotides line up with TRBD1. Germline CDR1 SGHDN, CDR2 FVKESK. Germline trimming cut 2 bases from V and 2 bases from J; bases unmatched to any gene: 3. The CDR3 covers 15 residues. CDR3 bases: TGTGCCAGCAGCCAATGGGACAGGGGAACCTACGAGCAGTACTTC. Residues: CASSQWDRGTYEQYF.

V usage is TRBV7-9 and J usage is TRBJ1-4, with 11 bases that match TRBD1. The CDR3 loop spans 16 amino acids. J was trimmed by 6 bases and V by 5 bases; bases with no gene match: 8. Germline CDR1 is SEHNR and CDR2 is FQNEAQ (reference sequence). The CDR3 reads CASSPDRGRGYEKLFF. The CDR3 DNA follows: TGTGCCAGCAGCCCGGACAGGGGGCGAGGATATGAAAAACTGTTTTTT.